One sample yielded the 17 T cell receptor beta chains listed below, sequenced in a study of CD8+ T cells in alopecia areata. Isolated RNA was reverse transcribed into cDNA used as the sequencing template. Clones were read by immunoSEQ multiplex PCR, and TCRdb kept only the in-frame ones, dropping some. The repertoire has around 140,000 clones, about three fifths of them found once; the top ten carry 5% to 7.5%. Sequencing was performed on CD4+ T cells sorted from blood, taken at week 0. These receptors were obtained from a human donor with alopecia areata.

J is TRBJ1-5 and V is TRBV5-6, with D possibly matching TRBD1 (5 bases). The CDR3 is made up of 15 amino acids. Trimming stripped 4 bases from V and 7 bases from J, with 18 bases between. The germline CDR1 and CDR2 sequences are SGHDT and YYEEEE. This CDR3 reads CASSQRGLRQQPQHF. The CDR3 region has the DNA TGTGCCAGCAGCCAGAGGGGACTTAGGCAACAGCCCCAGCATTTT.

CDR3 in DNA: TGTGCCAGCAGTGTTCAGAGCTCCTACGAGCAGTACTTC. Its protein product is CASSVQSSYEQYF. V is TRBV6-1 and J is TRBJ2-7; no clear D gene. Trimming cost V 4 bases and J 0 bases, with 7 bases left between them. Germline CDR1 MNHNS, CDR2 SASEGT. The CDR3 is 13 residues long.

This clone has more than one count but fewer than ten. Its ends do not fully match the called genes, so a read error is possible. V usage is TRBV7-9 and J usage is TRBJ2-1; D is ambiguous. The CDR3 totals 11 residues. Germline CDR1 reads SEHNR; CDR2 reads FQNEAQ (reference sequence). CDR3 sequence reads: CASRSYNEQFF. The CDR3, as DNA: TGTGCTAGCAGATCTTACAATGAGCAGTTCTTC.

The chain combines TRBV7-9 with TRBJ2-5; no reliable D call. V lost 0 bases to trimming and J lost 7 bases, with 9 bases between them. Per germline, CDR1 SEHNR and CDR2 FQNEAQ (reference sequence). The CDR3 extends over 13 amino acids. The CDR3 reads CASSLAEFGTQYF. DNA of the CDR3: TGTGCCAGCAGCTTAGCGGAGTTTGGGACCCAGTACTTC.

This rearrangement joins TRBV30 to TRBJ1-1; no firm D call. The CDR3 contains 13 residues. V was pared by 4 bases and J by 5 bases, with 14 bases between. In germline, CDR1 is GTSNPN, CDR2 SVGIG (reference sequence). CDR3 sequence reads: CAWTRTLSTEAFF. The CDR3 DNA is TGTGCCTGGACAAGGACCCTGAGTACTGAAGCTTTCTTT.

This chain joins TRBV7-2 and TRBJ1-2, with D possibly being TRBD1 (6 bases). The V gene's germline CDR1 is SGHTA and CDR2 FQGNSA. V lost 5 bases and J 2 bases, leaving 9 bases between the germline ends. The CDR3 totals 13 residues. The CDR3 sequence: CASSHGQNYGYTF. The CDR3 nucleotides are TGTGCCAGCAGCCATGGACAGAACTATGGCTACACCTTC.

The chain is built from TRBV30 and TRBJ2-2; D is unresolved. The CDR3 extends over 14 amino acids. V lost 0 bases and J 4 bases, leaving 9 bases between the germline ends. From germline, CDR1 is GTSNPN and CDR2 SVGIG (reference sequence). The chain's CDR3 is CAWSVPGPTGELFF. CDR3 DNA sequence: TGTGCCTGGAGTGTACCCGGCCCCACCGGGGAGCTGTTTTTT.

The chain carries TRBV30 and TRBJ1-1; D possibly corresponds to TRBD1 (6 bases). CDR3 length equals 13 residues. V was pared by 3 bases and J by 4 bases, with 12 bases between. CDR1 and CDR2 (germline): GTSNPN, SVGIG (reference sequence). The CDR3 coding sequence is TGTGCCTGGAGCGCGGGGGCGTTCACTGAAGCTTTCTTT. It encodes CAWSAGAFTEAFF.

This chain connects TRBV4-1 to TRBJ1-2; 7 nucleotides match TRBD1. The CDR3 has 15 residues. Looked up from germline, CDR1 is MGHRA and CDR2 is YSYEKL. Losses at the gene ends were 0 bases for V and 4 bases for J; bases not matched to a gene: 5. DNA of the CDR3: TGCGCCAGCAGCCAAGAAACACAGGGGAGCTATGGCTACACCTTC. Encoded protein: CASSQETQGSYGYTF.

This chain connects TRBV30 to TRBJ2-7, with D possibly matching TRBD2 (6 bases). Trimming left V 4 bases short and J 2 bases short, with 9 bases between. Germline CDR1 reads GTSNPN; CDR2 reads SVGIG (reference sequence). This CDR3 contains 12 residues. The chain's CDR3 is CAWMRGAYEQYF. The CDR3 DNA follows: TGTGCCTGGATGCGGGGTGCCTACGAGCAGTACTTC.

V is TRBV5-1 and J is TRBJ1-2, with 8 nucleotides matching TRBD1. Losses at the gene ends were 7 bases for V and 2 bases for J; bases not matched to a gene: 10. CDR3 length: 15 amino acids. From germline, CDR1 is SGHRS and CDR2 YFSETQ. The chain's CDR3 is CASGTGGQWNYGYTF. CDR3 sequence (DNA): TGCGCCAGCGGGACAGGAGGTCAATGGAACTATGGCTACACCTTC.

V is TRBV4-3 and J is TRBJ1-6, with D unclear. The germline V and J ends were trimmed by 4 bases and 0 bases, with 7 bases remaining between them. The CDR3 runs 15 residues. CDR1 and CDR2 from the germline V gene are LGHNA and YSLEER. The CDR3 DNA reads as TGCGCCAGCAGCCGGTCAGGCTCCTATAATTCACCCCTCCACTTT. Its translation is CASSRSGSYNSPLHF.

In its sample, this clone was seen once. This same CDR3 is encoded by further DNA sequences in the sample. The rearrangement links TRBV2 to TRBJ2-5; 8 bases match TRBD1. The CDR3 is 14 residues long. After removal of 3 bases from V and 5 bases from J, the junction contained 5 bases not matched to a gene. The germline V gene encodes CDR1 SNHLY and CDR2 FYNNEI. This CDR3 reads CASSEQGAGETQYF. DNA for the CDR3: TGTGCCAGCAGTGAGCAGGGGGCCGGGGAGACCCAGTACTTC.

This clone was seen many times. The chain uses TRBV6-5 and TRBJ1-1, with TRBD1 matching over 10 bases. V was pared by 4 bases and J by 5 bases, with 4 bases of the junction left unmatched. This CDR3 is 14 amino acids long. Germline loops: CDR1 MNHEY, CDR2 SVGAGI. The CDR3 DNA reads TGTGCCAGCAGTTGGGGACAGGGGAGAACTGAAGCTTTCTTT. Protein sequence: CASSWGQGRTEAFF.

J is TRBJ2-5 and V is TRBV7-9, with D unresolved. This CDR3 region has 13 residues. Trimming removed 3 bases from V and 9 bases from J, with 14 bases in between. Germline CDR1 reads SEHNR; CDR2 reads FQNEAQ (reference sequence). CDR3 in amino acids: CASSFGATVSQYF. The CDR3 DNA sequence: TGTGCCAGCAGCTTTGGAGCAACGGTTTCCCAGTACTTC.

This clone has more than one count but fewer than ten. The J gene is TRBJ1-4, the V gene TRBV29-1; no firm D call. The CDR3 spans 13 residues. The germline V and J ends were trimmed by 5 bases and 5 bases, with 12 bases remaining between them. Germline lookup yields CDR1 SQVTM and CDR2 ANQGSEA. CDR3 residues: CSVQVHGNEKLFF. CDR3 bases: TGCAGCGTTCAGGTGCACGGGAATGAAAAACTGTTTTTT.

The chain links TRBV29-1 to TRBJ2-2; D is possibly TRBD1 or TRBD2 (5 bases each). Germline CDR1 is SQVTM and CDR2 is ANQGSEA. This CDR3 has 14 residues. V was trimmed by 2 bases and J by 3 bases, leaving 10 bases between them. The CDR3 DNA reads TGCAGCGTTGAAAGGCAGGGACACACCGGGGAGCTGTTTTTT. It specifies CSVERQGHTGELFF.